The entry below gives a single T cell receptor beta chain sequence along with its context. Its antigen is still unknown. The data belong to a study of T cell repertoires in cytomegalovirus infection. Study-wide background: Public TCR beta signatures marked donors with CMV infection and the matching HLA.

Germline trimming cut 10 bases from V and 2 bases from J; bases unmatched to any gene: 15. This CDR3 comprises 16 residues. The V gene's germline CDR1 is SGHVS and CDR2 FNYEAQ. Study outcomes and limitations: HLA-C-restricted CMV-specific TCR beta clonotypes prevailed in the ex vivo response.

TCRdb reanalysed the reads using MiXCR and keeps one entry per CDR3 protein. The sample lists 740,000 or so distinct CDR3 sequences, about 40% seen once, with roughly 2.8% in the top ten. This receptor was taken from a human donor in good health (CMV status not recorded). Some clones in this sample may be carry-over from other donors' samples. Input material: PBMCs. The gene calls are TRBV7-6 and TRBJ2-3, with 7 bases aligning to TRBD2. DNA for the CDR3: TGTGCCACAAAGCTTAAGGCTAGCGGTTACACAGATACGCAGTATTTT. Protein sequence: CATKLKASGYTDTQYF. Based on the CDR3 plus reference TRBV7-6 and TRBJ2-3, the full variable domain is GAGVSQSPRYKVTKRGQDVALRCDPISGHVSLYWYRQALGQGPEFLTYFNYEAQQDKSGLPNDRFSAERPEGSISTLTIQRTEQRDSAMYRCATKLKASGYTDTQYFGPGTRLTVL.